This T cell receptor beta chain stems from a study of cytomegalovirus exposure and HLA in healthy donors (dated by TCRdb to the late 2010s). For the wider study: The approximately 710 repertoires of the first cohort and the 95 to 150 validation repertoires were produced on the same platform, according to a later analysis. To predict cytomegalovirus infection status, the study brought together high-throughput TCR immunosequencing, statistical association of individual TCRs with disease status, and machine learning. The study aimed to test whether cataloging public T cell receptors could reveal signatures of past pathogen exposure. Along with the approximately 650-subject first cohort, a separate validation cohort of more than 90 different subjects was used.

Study-wide findings and limitations: The authors suggested that the approach could potentially be extended to other disease states and immunological phenotypes. A later analysis had no HLA typing for the validation cohort, so co-occurrence there was scored across all 130 or so repertoires. In the study, approximately 160 TCR beta chains were listed as associated with cytomegalovirus. The classifier was reported to diagnose cytomegalovirus status with high specificity and sensitivity in both the original and validation cohorts. Across donors, most TCR sequences were observed very rarely, whereas some public TCRs were present in many individuals. A few of the identified cytomegalovirus-associated TCR beta chains were confirmed in vitro to be specific for cytomegalovirus antigens. In a later analysis, TCRs clustered in the first cohort were found to also tend to co-occur in the roughly 120 validation repertoires, with approximately 93% of cluster scores above 0.

The donors were included in the validation cohort of roughly 130 subjects, a group kept apart from the 666-subject first cohort. Per the germline V gene (reference sequence), SEHNR is the CDR1 and FQNEAQ is the CDR2. V loses 5 bases of germline sequence and J loses 8 bases, and the interval between the two ends is 15 bases. The CDR3, cysteine through phenylalanine, is 14 amino acids long. Only CDR3 DNA is held: 42 bases, read in frame from base 1. Libraries were made using the immunoSEQ multiplex PCR assay. Per the authors' processing: A statistical classification framework was built for diagnosing cytomegalovirus status from the catalog of TCR beta chain sequences. TCRdb stores this immuneACCESS table with in-frame sequences only. Part of the clones is absent; in the studies checked, under half of the shortfall reflects unresolved V genes, and no reason is known for the rest. That table supplies the V and J calls and clone size; D and trimming were determined from the DNA. In all, the sample holds about 100,000 clones, and approximately 85% of those were seen once. Of the sample, roughly 3% falls within the top ten clones.

A note on this clone: No antigen is known for it. The record has no base qualities; no much larger clone is one base away.

Source material: PBMCs. This sequence uses TRBV7-9 and TRBJ1-4; the D gene remains uncertain. The clonotype was recovered from a woman younger than 30 in good health and CMV-seronegative. The DNA sequence reads TGTGCCAGCAGCCGGACTGCGGGCGTGGAAAAACTGTTTTTT. Protein translation: CASSRTAGVEKLFF.